Listed below are T cell receptor beta chains from one sample, sequenced in a study of a mutant IDH1 vaccine in newly diagnosed glioma. For these receptors, no antigen is known. The assay was immunoSEQ multiplex PCR, and TCRdb's table has in-frame clones only and misses some. The sample has nearly 50,000 clones, 70% to 85% seen once. Sequencing was performed on PBMCs, taken from a glioma patient whose treatment included an IDH1 peptide vaccine. Receptor source: a woman aged 25-40 years with glioma. Some clones in this sample may be carry-over from other donors' samples. Both conserved end residues are part of each CDR3. Each record gives: clone size, J gene, V gene, D gene, CDR3 protein, CDR3 DNA. The D gene is left open where the match is weak. Not every row has a clone size; where given, it reads once, few, many or a size class.

clone size: NA; J gene: TRBJ2-1; V gene: TRBV9; D gene: NA; CDR3 protein: CASSVRSSYNEQFF; CDR3 DNA: TGTGCCAGCAGCGTGAGGAGCTCCTACAATGAGCAGTTCTTC
clone size: NA; J gene: TRBJ2-7; V gene: TRBV7-6; D gene: NA; CDR3 protein: CASSLTLTGFEQYF; CDR3 DNA: TGTGCCAGCAGCTTAACCCTGACCGGATTCGAGCAGTACTTC
clone size: few; J gene: TRBJ1-1; V gene: TRBV10-3; D gene: NA; CDR3 protein: CAIKEGRRDTEAFF; CDR3 DNA: TGTGCCATCAAGGAGGGGCGGAGGGACACTGAAGCTTTCTTT
clone size: NA; J gene: TRBJ2-7; V gene: TRBV14; D gene: NA; CDR3 protein: CASSQAGGRRYEQYF; CDR3 DNA: TGTGCCAGCAGCCAAGCTGGTGGGAGACGCTACGAGCAGTACTTC
clone size: NA; J gene: TRBJ2-4; V gene: TRBV2; D gene: NA; CDR3 protein: CASQPGGLAKNIQYF; CDR3 DNA: TGTGCCAGCCAGCCAGGAGGATTAGCCAAAAACATTCAGTACTTC
clone size: few; J gene: TRBJ1-5; V gene: TRBV27; D gene: NA; CDR3 protein: CASSLKGLGQPQHF; CDR3 DNA: TGTGCCAGCAGTTTAAAGGGTTTGGGTCAGCCCCAGCATTTT
clone size: NA; J gene: TRBJ1-1; V gene: TRBV11-3; D gene: NA; CDR3 protein: CASSATGLLNTEAFF; CDR3 DNA: TGTGCCAGCAGCGCTACAGGGTTGCTGAACACTGAAGCTTTCTTT
clone size: NA; J gene: TRBJ2-7; V gene: TRBV5-6; D gene: NA; CDR3 protein: CASSTTGWTGANEQYF; CDR3 DNA: TGTGCCAGCAGCACGACAGGGTGGACGGGGGCCAACGAGCAGTACTTC
clone size: NA; J gene: TRBJ2-7; V gene: TRBV6-5; D gene: NA; CDR3 protein: CASSQGTPGPYEQYF; CDR3 DNA: TGTGCCAGCAGTCAGGGGACCCCCGGACCCTACGAGCAGTACTTC
clone size: NA; J gene: TRBJ2-7; V gene: TRBV7-7; D gene: NA; CDR3 protein: CASSDIGSEQYF; CDR3 DNA: TGTGCTAGCAGCGATATTGGTTCCGAGCAGTACTTC
clone size: NA; J gene: TRBJ1-4; V gene: TRBV4-2; D gene: TRBD1; CDR3 protein: CASSQEATGGEKLFF; CDR3 DNA: TGTGCCAGCAGCCAAGAGGCGACAGGGGGCGAAAAACTGTTTTTT
clone size: few; J gene: TRBJ2-5; V gene: TRBV30; D gene: NA; CDR3 protein: CAWSGRETQYF; CDR3 DNA: TGTGCCTGGAGTGGGCGAGAGACCCAGTACTTC
clone size: few; J gene: TRBJ1-2; V gene: TRBV13; D gene: NA; CDR3 protein: CASSLGLLNYGYTF; CDR3 DNA: TGTGCCAGCAGCTTAGGACTGCTTAACTATGGCTACACCTTC
clone size: few; J gene: TRBJ1-4; V gene: TRBV30; D gene: TRBD1; CDR3 protein: CAWSVWRGPVEKLFF; CDR3 DNA: TGTGCCTGGAGTGTATGGAGGGGGCCTGTTGAAAAACTGTTTTTT
clone size: NA; J gene: TRBJ2-6; V gene: TRBV9; D gene: NA; CDR3 protein: CASSEDPWGLSGANVLTF; CDR3 DNA: TGTGCCAGCAGCGAGGACCCATGGGGCCTATCAGGGGCCAACGTCCTGACTTTC
clone size: NA; J gene: TRBJ2-7; V gene: TRBV11-2; D gene: TRBD1; CDR3 protein: CATGHRGRHEQYF; CDR3 DNA: TGTGCCACCGGGCACAGGGGGCGGCACGAGCAGTACTTC
clone size: NA; J gene: TRBJ2-5; V gene: TRBV30; D gene: TRBD2; CDR3 protein: CAWSVGASGPQTQYF; CDR3 DNA: TGTGCCTGGAGTGTAGGCGCTAGCGGGCCCCAGACCCAGTACTTC
clone size: once; J gene: TRBJ1-2; V gene: TRBV7-9; D gene: NA; CDR3 protein: CASSFLTGSDGYTF; CDR3 DNA: TGTGCCAGCAGCTTCCTTACAGGGTCCGATGGCTACACCTTC
clone size: NA; J gene: TRBJ2-7; V gene: TRBV13; D gene: NA; CDR3 protein: CASSLGNEQYF; CDR3 DNA: TGTGCCAGCAGCTTAGGGAACGAGCAGTACTTC
clone size: NA; J gene: TRBJ1-5; V gene: TRBV30; D gene: NA; CDR3 protein: CAWSESSNQPQHF; CDR3 DNA: TGTGCCTGGAGTGAGTCTAGCAATCAGCCCCAGCATTTT
clone size: NA; J gene: TRBJ2-2; V gene: TRBV5-4; D gene: TRBD2; CDR3 protein: CASSLGSGGDTGELFF; CDR3 DNA: TGTGCCAGCAGCCTGGGATCGGGAGGGGACACCGGGGAGCTGTTTTTT
clone size: NA; J gene: TRBJ2-1; V gene: TRBV2; D gene: NA; CDR3 protein: CASSQTGIEQFF; CDR3 DNA: TGTGCCAGCAGTCAAACAGGGATTGAGCAGTTCTTC
clone size: NA; J gene: TRBJ2-2; V gene: TRBV5-4; D gene: TRBD2; CDR3 protein: CASSWGGTNTGELFF; CDR3 DNA: TGTGCCAGCAGCTGGGGGGGGACCAACACCGGGGAGCTGTTTTTT
clone size: NA; J gene: TRBJ2-2; V gene: TRBV9; D gene: TRBD1; CDR3 protein: CASSVSGTGEFGELFF; CDR3 DNA: TGTGCCAGCAGCGTTTCTGGGACAGGGGAATTCGGGGAGCTGTTTTTT
clone size: few; J gene: TRBJ1-1; V gene: TRBV18; D gene: NA; CDR3 protein: CASSPPLSGMNTEAFF; CDR3 DNA: TGTGCCAGCTCACCACCCCTATCAGGCATGAACACTGAAGCTTTCTTT
clone size: NA; J gene: TRBJ2-5; V gene: TRBV4-1; D gene: NA; CDR3 protein: CASSQDWRETQYF; CDR3 DNA: TGCGCCAGCAGCCAAGATTGGCGGGAGACCCAGTACTTC
clone size: NA; J gene: TRBJ2-7; V gene: TRBV7-8; D gene: NA; CDR3 protein: CASSPRISSYEQYF; CDR3 DNA: TGTGCCAGCAGCCCTCGGATCAGCTCCTACGAGCAGTACTTC
clone size: NA; J gene: TRBJ1-2; V gene: TRBV27; D gene: TRBD1; CDR3 protein: CASSQGEGVDGYTF; CDR3 DNA: TGTGCCAGCAGCCAGGGGGAGGGCGTGGATGGCTACACCTTC
clone size: NA; J gene: TRBJ1-5; V gene: TRBV7-9; D gene: NA; CDR3 protein: CASSLDNQPQHF; CDR3 DNA: TGTGCCAGCAGCTTAGACAATCAGCCCCAGCATTTT
clone size: NA; J gene: TRBJ1-5; V gene: TRBV4-1; D gene: TRBD1; CDR3 protein: CASSHIGQAFSNQPQHF; CDR3 DNA: TGCGCCAGCAGCCACATTGGACAGGCCTTTAGCAATCAGCCCCAGCATTTT
clone size: once; J gene: TRBJ2-7; V gene: TRBV6-1; D gene: TRBD1; CDR3 protein: CASRPGTGGTYEQYF; CDR3 DNA: TGTGCCAGCAGGCCCGGGACAGGGGGGACCTACGAGCAGTACTTC
clone size: NA; J gene: TRBJ1-1; V gene: TRBV11-3; D gene: TRBD1; CDR3 protein: CASSYHRGRDEAFF; CDR3 DNA: TGTGCCAGCAGCTACCACAGGGGGCGTGATGAAGCTTTCTTT
clone size: NA; J gene: TRBJ1-5; V gene: TRBV2; D gene: TRBD1; CDR3 protein: CASSADRVDQPQHF; CDR3 DNA: TGTGCCAGCAGCGCGGACAGGGTCGATCAGCCCCAGCATTTT
clone size: NA; J gene: TRBJ2-7; V gene: TRBV12-5; D gene: NA; CDR3 protein: CASGLVGAEQYF; CDR3 DNA: TGTGCTAGTGGTTTGGTTGGGGCCGAGCAGTACTTC
clone size: NA; J gene: TRBJ1-5; V gene: TRBV9; D gene: NA; CDR3 protein: CASSVGGGRVQPQHF; CDR3 DNA: TGTGCCAGCAGCGTAGGGGGGGGGAGGGTTCAGCCCCAGCATTTT
clone size: NA; J gene: TRBJ1-2; V gene: TRBV6-1; D gene: NA; CDR3 protein: CASSETMGPNYGYTF; CDR3 DNA: TGTGCCAGCAGTGAAACGATGGGACCCAACTATGGCTACACCTTC
clone size: NA; J gene: TRBJ2-7; V gene: TRBV2; D gene: TRBD1; CDR3 protein: CASYGTGTGTAYEQYF; CDR3 DNA: TGTGCCAGCTATGGGACCGGGACAGGGACAGCCTACGAGCAGTACTTC
clone size: NA; J gene: TRBJ1-2; V gene: TRBV30; D gene: NA; CDR3 protein: CAWSVLRGDYGYTF; CDR3 DNA: TGTGCCTGGAGTGTATTAAGGGGCGACTATGGCTACACCTTC
clone size: NA; J gene: TRBJ2-7; V gene: TRBV10-1; D gene: NA; CDR3 protein: CASSETKQYF; CDR3 DNA: TGCGCCAGCAGTGAGACTAAGCAGTACTTC
clone size: once; J gene: TRBJ1-5; V gene: TRBV10-2; D gene: NA; CDR3 protein: CASGDEVASQPQHF; CDR3 DNA: TGCGCCAGCGGGGACGAAGTAGCAAGCCAGCCCCAGCATTTT
clone size: NA; J gene: TRBJ1-2; V gene: TRBV19; D gene: NA; CDR3 protein: CASSATDRNYGYTF; CDR3 DNA: TGTGCCAGTAGTGCTACCGACAGGAACTATGGCTACACCTTC